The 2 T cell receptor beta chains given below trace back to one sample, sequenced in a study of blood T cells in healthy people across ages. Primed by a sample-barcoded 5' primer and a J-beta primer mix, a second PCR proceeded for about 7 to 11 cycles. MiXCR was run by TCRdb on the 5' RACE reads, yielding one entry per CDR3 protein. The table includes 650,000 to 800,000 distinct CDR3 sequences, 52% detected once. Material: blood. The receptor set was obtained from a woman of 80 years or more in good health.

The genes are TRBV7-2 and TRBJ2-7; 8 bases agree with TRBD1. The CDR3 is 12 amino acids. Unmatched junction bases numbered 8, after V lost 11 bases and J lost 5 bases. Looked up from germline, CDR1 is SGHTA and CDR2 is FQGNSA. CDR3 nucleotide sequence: TGTGCCGGAGACAGGGGCATGGACGAGCAGTACTTC. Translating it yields CAGDRGMDEQYF.

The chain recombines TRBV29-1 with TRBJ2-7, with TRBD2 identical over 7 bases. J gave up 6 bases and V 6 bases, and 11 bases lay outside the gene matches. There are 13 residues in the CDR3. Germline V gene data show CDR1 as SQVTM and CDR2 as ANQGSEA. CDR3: CSVAPRGSGEQYF. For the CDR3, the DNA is TGCAGCGTCGCCCCGCGGGGGTCAGGCGAGCAGTACTTC.